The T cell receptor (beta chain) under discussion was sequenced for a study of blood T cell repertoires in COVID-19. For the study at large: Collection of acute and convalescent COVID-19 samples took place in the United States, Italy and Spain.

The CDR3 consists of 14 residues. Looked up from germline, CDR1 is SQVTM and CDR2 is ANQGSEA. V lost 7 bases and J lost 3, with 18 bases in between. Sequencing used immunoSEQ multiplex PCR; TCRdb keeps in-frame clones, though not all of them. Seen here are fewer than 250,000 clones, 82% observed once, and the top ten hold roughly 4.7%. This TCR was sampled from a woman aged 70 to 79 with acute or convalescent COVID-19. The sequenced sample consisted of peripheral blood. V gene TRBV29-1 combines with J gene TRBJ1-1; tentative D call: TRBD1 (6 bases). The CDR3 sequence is CSAAWGGAHTEAFF. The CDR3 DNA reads TGCAGCGCCGCATGGGGGGGGGCACACACTGAAGCTTTCTTT.